Here is one T cell receptor beta chain with its context. This sample stems from a study of T cell changes during pregnancy in multiple sclerosis. Sequencing used immunoSEQ multiplex PCR; TCRdb keeps in-frame clones, though not all of them. The profile shows around 100,000 clones, roughly 90% of them singletons. V lost 0 bases and J 7 bases, leaving 10 bases between the germline ends. From germline, CDR1 is GTSNPN and CDR2 SVGIG (reference sequence). The CDR3 sequence is 13 residues long. The V call is TRBV30, the J call TRBJ1-5; unclear D gene. This receptor was taken from a female donor with multiple sclerosis, enrolled in a pregnancy study. Sample: peripheral blood, taken after pregnancy. The CDR3 is CAWSVGLEQPQHF. CDR3 sequence (DNA): TGTGCCTGGAGTGTAGGTCTAGAGCAGCCCCAGCATTTT.